Following are 14 T cell receptor beta chains from one sample sequenced in a study of blood T cell repertoires in COVID-19 (dated by TCRdb to the early 2020s). The protocol used for the library was the immunoSEQ multiplex PCR assay. TCRdb re-hosts the immuneACCESS table, in-frame sequences only. Its copies lack some clones; in the studies checked, an unresolved V gene accounts for under half of them, and the cause for the rest is not known. This sample lists around 280,000 clones; around 90% were detected once. About 1.8% of the sample is held by the ten biggest clonotypes. The sample taken for sequencing was PBMCs or T cells enriched from blood (not recorded which). Source of these receptors: a woman between 18 and 29 years old with acute COVID-19.

The V gene is TRBV10-2, the J gene TRBJ2-5, with D perhaps TRBD2 (6 bases). The ends were cut back, 0 bases at V and 6 bases at J, with 14 bases in the middle. Germline CDR1 reads WSHSY; CDR2 reads SAAADI. The CDR3 runs 15 residues. The CDR3 DNA reads as TGCGCCAGCAGTGAGTCGGGGGGAGTTGGAAAGACCCAGTACTTC. Protein product: CASSESGGVGKTQYF.

Only one count was recorded for this clone. This rearrangement joins TRBV7-2 to TRBJ2-2, with a weak D call TRBD1 (5 bases). V was shortened by 3 bases and J by 6 bases, with 11 bases between the two germline ends. CDR1 is SGHTA, CDR2 FQGNSA, per germline. The CDR3 extends over 14 amino acids. CDR3 nucleotides: TGTGCCAGCAGCTTGTTCAGGGTCTCCGGGGAGCTGTTTTTT. It is translated as CASSLFRVSGELFF. Full variable domain (outside the CDR3, taken from reference TRBV7-2 and TRBJ2-2): GAGVSQSPSNKVTEKGKDVELRCDPISGHTALYWYRQSLGQGLEFLIYFQGNSAPDKSGLPSDRFSAERTGGSVSTLTIQRTQQEDSAVYLCASSLFRVSGELFFGEGSRLTVL.

The V call is TRBV28, the J call TRBJ2-1; D call uncertain. CDR3 length: 10 residues. Germline V gene sequence: CDR1 MDHEN, CDR2 SYDVKM. The V and J ends lost 6 bases and 5 bases respectively, with 2 bases between them. The CDR3 bases are TGTGCCAGCAGCGACAATGAGCAGTTCTTC. It yields the protein CASSDNEQFF.

This sequence joins TRBV5-1 and TRBJ1-6, with 11 nucleotides matching TRBD1. V trimming: 4 bases; J trimming: 7 bases; junction bases outside the gene matches: 7. Germline V gives CDR1 SGHRS, CDR2 YFSETQ. The CDR3 covers 16 residues. The CDR3 nucleotides are TGCGCCAGCAGCCCTGGACAGGGGGCGCGGAATTCACCCCTCCACTTT. Its protein is CASSPGQGARNSPLHF.

The chain couples TRBV4-3 to TRBJ2-1; the match to TRBD2 covers 13 bases. This CDR3 contains 18 residues. V dropped 4 bases and J dropped 1; count of bases not matched to a gene: 7. Germline assignment: CDR1 LGHNA and CDR2 YSLEER. In nucleotides, the CDR3 is TGCGCCAGCAGCCGGACTAGCGGGAGAGGAGGGTCCTACAATGAGCAGTTCTTC. Protein sequence: CASSRTSGRGGSYNEQFF.

This clone was seen once. V usage is TRBV28 and J usage is TRBJ2-5, with TRBD2 identical over 7 bases. The CDR3 is 14 residues long. Germline loops: CDR1 MDHEN, CDR2 SYDVKM. The J segment lost 0 bases and the V segment lost 6 bases, leaving 4 bases of the junction unmatched. The CDR3 sequence: CASSWGGDQETQYF. As DNA, the CDR3 is TGTGCCAGCAGCTGGGGGGGTGACCAAGAGACCCAGTACTTC.

This rearrangement joins TRBV6-5 to TRBJ2-1; D gene uncertain. This CDR3 region has 14 residues. Germline V gives CDR1 MNHEY, CDR2 SVGAGI. V was shortened by 0 bases and J by 3 bases, with 6 bases between the two germline ends. The chain's CDR3 is CASSYSPVYNEQFF. The CDR3 DNA reads TGTGCCAGCAGTTACTCCCCGGTCTACAATGAGCAGTTCTTC.

This chain joins TRBV5-5 and TRBJ1-5; maybe TRBD1 (6 bases). The CDR3 sequence is 15 residues long. V was clipped by 1 base and J by 0 bases, with 8 bases between them. Germline CDR1 and CDR2: SGHKS and YYEKEE (reference sequence). The CDR3 region is CASSLRGNSNQPQHF. The CDR3 nucleotides are TGTGCCAGCAGCTTGAGGGGGAATAGCAATCAGCCCCAGCATTTT.

The V call is TRBV5-1, the J call TRBJ2-1; 8 nucleotides line up with TRBD1. Germline trimming cut 2 bases from V and 0 bases from J; bases unmatched to any gene: 1. The CDR3 totals 15 residues. From germline, CDR1 is SGHRS and CDR2 YFSETQ. The CDR3 reads CASSFQGASYNEQFF. The CDR3 DNA is TGCGCCAGCAGCTTTCAGGGGGCCTCCTACAATGAGCAGTTCTTC. Full variable domain (outside the CDR3, taken from reference TRBV5-1 and TRBJ2-1): KAGVTQTPRYLIKTRGQQVTLSCSPISGHRSVSWYQQTPGQGLQFLFEYFSETQRNKGNFPGRFSGRQFSNSRSEMNVSTLELGDSALYLCASSFQGASYNEQFFGPGTRLTVL.

The V gene is TRBV4-3, the J gene TRBJ1-1; 10 positions match TRBD1. Germline values: CDR1 LGHNA, CDR2 YSLEER. V lost 2 bases, J lost 7 bases, and 1 base stayed unmatched. CDR3 size: 13 residues. The CDR3 loop is CASSQWTGGEAFF. In DNA, the CDR3 is TGCGCCAGCAGCCAATGGACAGGGGGTGAAGCTTTCTTT.

CDR3 region: CASSQGGGWGTDTQYF. DNA of the CDR3: TGTGCCAGCAGCCAAGGAGGGGGATGGGGCACAGATACGCAGTATTTT. V gene TRBV3-1 (or the pseudogene TRBV3-2) combines with J gene TRBJ2-3, with TRBD1 as a possible D gene (6 bases). Germline CDR1 LGHDT, CDR2 YNNKEL (reference sequence). CDR3 length: 16 residues. V was cut by 1 base and J by 1 base, with 12 bases left in between.

This chain connects TRBV13 to TRBJ2-7, with 10 nucleotides matching TRBD1. Looked up from germline, CDR1 is PRHDT and CDR2 is FYEKMQ (reference sequence). The CDR3 runs to 15 residues. V gave up 5 bases and J gave up 5 bases; unmatched junction bases: 9. CDR3: CASSQGTGDFDEQYF. Here the CDR3 DNA reads TGTGCCAGCAGCCAAGGGACAGGGGATTTCGACGAGCAGTACTTC. The whole variable domain, remainder taken from reference TRBV13 and TRBJ2-7, is AAGVIQSPRHLIKEKRETATLKCYPIPRHDTVYWYQQGPGQDPQFLISFYEKMQSDKGSIPDRFSAQQFSDYHSELNMSSLELGDSALYFCASSQGTGDFDEQYFGPGTRLTVT.

The chain recombines TRBV6-1 with TRBJ2-7, with 7 bases matching TRBD2. Per the germline V gene, CDR1 is MNHNS and CDR2 is SASEGT. Trimming cost V 3 bases and J 2 bases; bases outside gene matches: 10. There are 16 residues in the CDR3. CDR3 region: CASSDWERAGPYEQYF. CDR3 nucleotides: TGTGCCAGCAGTGATTGGGAACGAGCGGGACCCTACGAGCAGTACTTC.

The gene calls are TRBV27 and TRBJ2-3; D may be TRBD2 (6 bases). CDR3 length: 15 amino acids. Germline CDR1 MNHEY, CDR2 SMNVEV (reference sequence). The ends were cut back, 6 bases at V and 1 base at J, with 14 bases in the middle. In nucleotides, the CDR3 is TGTGCCAGCAGCGACCTGACTAGGCGCACAGATACGCAGTATTTT. It codes for CASSDLTRRTDTQYF.